The entry that follows covers one TCR beta chain sequence. This sample was taken from a study of shared clonotypes between healthy human individuals. As for the study in general: Per donor, three plates held CD4 naive cells, three held CD4 memory, two held CD8 naive and one held CD8 memory.

The length of the CDR3 is 14 residues. Trimming cost V 6 bases and J 7 bases, with 16 bases left between them. Germline-derived CDR1 and CDR2 are MNHEY and SVGAGI. From CD4+ cells came CD45RA+ naive and CD45RA-negative memory subsets. The protocol was immunoSEQ multiplex PCR, while the TCRdb copy is restricted to in-frame clones and leaves out a portion. The sample consists of 2 million to 3 million clones, approximately 93% of them appearing once. The sequenced sample consisted of naive CD4+ T cells from PBMCs. Subset: CD45RA+ positively selected. The sequence was collected from a man between 18 and 35 years old in good health. Some clones in this sample may be carry-over from other donors' samples. The V call is TRBV6-5, the J call TRBJ2-1; possibly TRBD2 for D (6 bases). The CDR3: CASRTDYPLNEQFF. The CDR3, as DNA: TGTGCCAGCAGGACGGACTACCCATTAAATGAGCAGTTCTTC.